This entry is about one TCR beta chain. Its antigen is not yet known. No much larger clonotype is one base removed from it; base qualities were not supplied. The data stem from a study of glioma-infiltrating T cells after dendritic cell vaccination (dated by TCRdb to about 2016). Concerning the study at large: The cohort included 15 or so glioblastoma patients drawn from Phase I and II dendritic cell vaccination trials, of whom 9 were newly diagnosed and 6 had recurrent disease. Three intradermal dendritic cell vaccine injections were administered to patients at biweekly intervals in the arm below the axilla. Survival after dendritic cell vaccination was correlated with TCR sequencing metrics, such as TIL content and the overlap between tumor and blood repertoires. Autologous tumor lysate-pulsed dendritic cell vaccination was administered to the patients between the early 2000s and the early 2010s. In glioblastoma patients vaccinated with dendritic cells, deep sequencing of TCR beta CDR3 regions served to measure the amount of tumor-infiltrating lymphocytes and to compare repertoires between tumor and blood. The vaccine was prepared from monocyte-derived dendritic cells that were cultured for more than six days with IL-4 and GM-CSF and then pulsed overnight with autologous tumor lysate.

The sample's time point, from its label and the paper: after dendritic cell vaccination, including at tumor progression/relapse. Patients were selected on the basis of adequate residual fresh-frozen tumor tissue and more than two years of available survival data. Molecular status otherwise varied across the glioblastoma patients, but none of them carried an isocitrate dehydrogenase mutation. PBMC were collected before vaccination, two weeks after the third vaccination, and at tumor progression if tumor progression occurred. The Qiagen DNeasy Blood extraction Kit was used for extraction of genomic DNA. Using the immunoSEQ assay, TCRB CDR3 regions were amplified from approximately 2 micrograms of genomic DNA, or from all available DNA when less than that was on hand. The multiplex PCR relied on 60 forward primers for TCR V beta segments and 13 reverse primers for J beta segments. To estimate the number of reads per starting template, synthetic control templates were added to each sample at limiting dilution. Sequencing produced 87 bp reads on the Illumina HiSeq System. In the authors' own workflow: PCR and sequencing errors were removed by a nearest neighbor algorithm that merged closely related sequences. TCR overlap was defined as the percentage of unique tumor TCR beta sequences that were also found in the peripheral blood of the same patient. What TCRdb holds here is the immuneACCESS table cut down to in-frame rearrangements. Part of the clones is not present; checked against another copy, under half of the missing clones reflect an unresolved V gene, and the others are unexplained. Clone size and the V and J calls come from that table; the DNA yielded D and trimming. The sample table contains tens of thousands of clones; only one count was recorded for about nine tenths of them. The top ten clones comprise roughly 5.3% of the sample.

General conclusions and limits of the study: The cohort was small and heterogeneous, few patients had complete blood and tumor sets, and even fewer had initial-recurrent tumor pairs. The response model built on TCR overlap across three groups was characterized as speculative, with prospective validation still needed. No direct relationship between TCR clonality and survival was found, suggesting that a diverse polyclonal response may matter. After dendritic cell vaccination, a higher estimated pretreatment TIL content predicted longer time to progression and overall survival.

The origin of this receptor is a human donor with glioblastoma. The material was blood, obtained after dendritic cell vaccination.

The CDR3 has the sequence CSGNRAGSGNTIYF. The DNA sequence is TGCAGCGGAAACAGGGCCGGCTCTGGAAACACCATATATTTT. The rearrangement joined TRBV29-1 to TRBJ1-3; TRBD1 might be the D gene, on 6 matching bases. The CDR3 holds 14 amino acids from the cysteine to the phenylalanine. Kept here is only the CDR3 DNA, which spans 42 bases and is read in frame from base 1. V was cut back by 7 bases and J by 0 bases, leaving a gap of 13 bases between them. According to the germline V gene, CDR1 reads SQVTM and CDR2 reads ANQGSEA. Supplemented by the reference TRBV29-1 and TRBJ1-3 proteins around the CDR3, the complete variable domain is SAVISQKPSRDICQRGTSLTIQCQVDSQVTMMFWYRQQPGQSLTLIATANQGSEATYESGFVIDKFPISRPNLTFSTLTVSNMSPEDSSIYLCSGNRAGSGNTIYFGEGSWLTVV.